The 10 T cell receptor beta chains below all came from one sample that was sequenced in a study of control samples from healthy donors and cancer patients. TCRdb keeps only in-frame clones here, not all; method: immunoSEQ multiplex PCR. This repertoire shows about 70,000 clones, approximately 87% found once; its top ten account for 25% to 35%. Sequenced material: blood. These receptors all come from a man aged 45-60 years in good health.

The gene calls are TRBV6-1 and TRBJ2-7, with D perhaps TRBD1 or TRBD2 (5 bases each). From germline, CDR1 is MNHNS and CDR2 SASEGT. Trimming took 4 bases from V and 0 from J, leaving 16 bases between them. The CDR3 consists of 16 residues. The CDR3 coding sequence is TGTGCCAGCAGTGGCCCCGGGACGGGAAGCTCCTACGAGCAGTACTTC. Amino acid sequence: CASSGPGTGSSYEQYF.

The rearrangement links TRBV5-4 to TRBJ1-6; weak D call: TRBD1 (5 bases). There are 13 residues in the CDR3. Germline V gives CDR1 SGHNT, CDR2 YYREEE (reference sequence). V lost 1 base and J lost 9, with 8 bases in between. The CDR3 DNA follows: TGTGCCAGCAGCTTGCGGGGGGGTTCACCCCTCCACTTT. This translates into CASSLRGGSPLHF.

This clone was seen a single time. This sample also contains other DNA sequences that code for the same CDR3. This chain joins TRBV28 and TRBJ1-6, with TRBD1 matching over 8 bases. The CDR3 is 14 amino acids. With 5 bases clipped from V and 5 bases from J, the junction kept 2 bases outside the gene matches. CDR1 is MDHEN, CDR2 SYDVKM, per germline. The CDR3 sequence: CASSLTGDNSPLHF. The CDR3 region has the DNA TGTGCCAGCAGTCTGACAGGGGATAATTCACCCCTCCACTTT.

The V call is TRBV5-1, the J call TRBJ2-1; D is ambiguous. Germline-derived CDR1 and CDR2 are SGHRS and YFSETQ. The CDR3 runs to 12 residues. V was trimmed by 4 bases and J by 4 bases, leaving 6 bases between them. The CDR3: CASSRTYNEQFF. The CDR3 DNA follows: TGCGCCAGCAGCCGAACTTACAATGAGCAGTTCTTC.

The DNA for the CDR3 is TGTGCCAGCAGCTTAAATGACGGGGCTTATGGCTACACCTTC. Protein: CASSLNDGAYGYTF. This sequence joins TRBV7-9 and TRBJ1-2; maybe TRBD1 (5 bases). CDR3 length: 14 amino acids. The V gene's germline CDR1 is SEHNR and CDR2 FQNEAQ (reference sequence). V was pared by 2 bases and J by 5 bases, with 12 bases between. The full variable domain, rest sourced from reference TRBV7-9 and TRBJ1-2, is DTGVSQNPRHKITKRGQNVTFRCDPISEHNRLYWYRQTLGQGPEFLTYFQNEAQLEKSRLLSDRFSAERPKGSFSTLEIQRTEQGDSAMYLCASSLNDGAYGYTFGSGTRLTVV.

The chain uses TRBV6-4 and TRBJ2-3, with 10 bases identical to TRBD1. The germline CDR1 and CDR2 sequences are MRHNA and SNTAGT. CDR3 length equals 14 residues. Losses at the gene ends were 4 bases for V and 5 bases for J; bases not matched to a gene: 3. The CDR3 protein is CASSGQGAGDTQYF. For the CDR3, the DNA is TGTGCCAGCAGTGGACAGGGGGCAGGAGATACGCAGTATTTT.

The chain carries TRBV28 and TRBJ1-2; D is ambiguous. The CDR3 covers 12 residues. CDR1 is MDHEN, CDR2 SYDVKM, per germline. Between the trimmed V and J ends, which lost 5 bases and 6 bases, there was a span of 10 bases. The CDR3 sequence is CASSTQGDGYTF. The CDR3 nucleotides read TGTGCCAGCAGTACGCAAGGAGATGGCTACACCTTC.

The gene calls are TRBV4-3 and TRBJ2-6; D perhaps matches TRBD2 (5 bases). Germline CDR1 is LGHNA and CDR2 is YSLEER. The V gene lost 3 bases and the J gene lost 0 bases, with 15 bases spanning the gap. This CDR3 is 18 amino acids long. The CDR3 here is CASSHLSHRGSGANVLTF. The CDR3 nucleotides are TGCGCCAGCAGCCACTTAAGCCACCGGGGCTCTGGGGCCAACGTCCTGACTTTC.

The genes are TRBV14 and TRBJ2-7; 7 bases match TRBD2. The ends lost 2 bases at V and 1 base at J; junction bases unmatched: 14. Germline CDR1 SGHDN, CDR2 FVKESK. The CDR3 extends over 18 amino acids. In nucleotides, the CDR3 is TGTGCCAGCAGCCAAAACCCGGGGAGGGGCGGAGGTTCCTACGAGCAGTACTTC. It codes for CASSQNPGRGGGSYEQYF.

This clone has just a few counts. The CDR3 DNA is TGTGCCACCGCAGCGGGGGCTACCTACGAGCAGTACTTC. It is translated as CATAAGATYEQYF. The chain recombines TRBV2 with TRBJ2-7; 8 bases are shared with TRBD2. V was pared by 10 bases and J by 2 bases, with 7 bases of the junction left unmatched. Germline loops: CDR1 SNHLY, CDR2 FYNNEI. The CDR3 spans 13 residues.